This T cell receptor (beta chain) was observed in a study of T cells in pancreatic ductal adenocarcinoma. Whole-study results and caveats: Comparisons of tumor and blood clonality may show falsely lower tumor diversity. Blood clonality (about 0.072) did not differ significantly from tumor (about 0.12). Tumor samples had fewer productive templates and approximately 8-fold fewer unique clonotypes than blood. This surgical cohort overrepresents the minority presenting with early-stage disease.

Selected pancreatic ductal adenocarcinoma patients had undergone surgery without neoadjuvant therapy. On this clone itself: Its antigen is as yet unknown.

With 1 base removed from V and 5 bases from J, the gap between germline ends came to 16 bases. This CDR3 is built from 16 residues. Germline CDR1 is SGHRS and CDR2 is YFSETQ. Sequenced by immunoSEQ multiplex PCR; TCRdb stores in-frame clones only, minus some. The sample lists just under 30,000 clones, around nine tenths occurring once. This TCR came from a human donor with pancreatic ductal adenocarcinoma. This chain joins TRBV5-1 and TRBJ1-5, with D perhaps matching TRBD1 (6 bases). The sample comprised PBMCs. CDR3 sequence: CASSLTGTTGDQPQHF. CDR3 coding DNA: TGCGCCAGCAGCTTGACAGGGACAACGGGAGATCAGCCCCAGCATTTT.